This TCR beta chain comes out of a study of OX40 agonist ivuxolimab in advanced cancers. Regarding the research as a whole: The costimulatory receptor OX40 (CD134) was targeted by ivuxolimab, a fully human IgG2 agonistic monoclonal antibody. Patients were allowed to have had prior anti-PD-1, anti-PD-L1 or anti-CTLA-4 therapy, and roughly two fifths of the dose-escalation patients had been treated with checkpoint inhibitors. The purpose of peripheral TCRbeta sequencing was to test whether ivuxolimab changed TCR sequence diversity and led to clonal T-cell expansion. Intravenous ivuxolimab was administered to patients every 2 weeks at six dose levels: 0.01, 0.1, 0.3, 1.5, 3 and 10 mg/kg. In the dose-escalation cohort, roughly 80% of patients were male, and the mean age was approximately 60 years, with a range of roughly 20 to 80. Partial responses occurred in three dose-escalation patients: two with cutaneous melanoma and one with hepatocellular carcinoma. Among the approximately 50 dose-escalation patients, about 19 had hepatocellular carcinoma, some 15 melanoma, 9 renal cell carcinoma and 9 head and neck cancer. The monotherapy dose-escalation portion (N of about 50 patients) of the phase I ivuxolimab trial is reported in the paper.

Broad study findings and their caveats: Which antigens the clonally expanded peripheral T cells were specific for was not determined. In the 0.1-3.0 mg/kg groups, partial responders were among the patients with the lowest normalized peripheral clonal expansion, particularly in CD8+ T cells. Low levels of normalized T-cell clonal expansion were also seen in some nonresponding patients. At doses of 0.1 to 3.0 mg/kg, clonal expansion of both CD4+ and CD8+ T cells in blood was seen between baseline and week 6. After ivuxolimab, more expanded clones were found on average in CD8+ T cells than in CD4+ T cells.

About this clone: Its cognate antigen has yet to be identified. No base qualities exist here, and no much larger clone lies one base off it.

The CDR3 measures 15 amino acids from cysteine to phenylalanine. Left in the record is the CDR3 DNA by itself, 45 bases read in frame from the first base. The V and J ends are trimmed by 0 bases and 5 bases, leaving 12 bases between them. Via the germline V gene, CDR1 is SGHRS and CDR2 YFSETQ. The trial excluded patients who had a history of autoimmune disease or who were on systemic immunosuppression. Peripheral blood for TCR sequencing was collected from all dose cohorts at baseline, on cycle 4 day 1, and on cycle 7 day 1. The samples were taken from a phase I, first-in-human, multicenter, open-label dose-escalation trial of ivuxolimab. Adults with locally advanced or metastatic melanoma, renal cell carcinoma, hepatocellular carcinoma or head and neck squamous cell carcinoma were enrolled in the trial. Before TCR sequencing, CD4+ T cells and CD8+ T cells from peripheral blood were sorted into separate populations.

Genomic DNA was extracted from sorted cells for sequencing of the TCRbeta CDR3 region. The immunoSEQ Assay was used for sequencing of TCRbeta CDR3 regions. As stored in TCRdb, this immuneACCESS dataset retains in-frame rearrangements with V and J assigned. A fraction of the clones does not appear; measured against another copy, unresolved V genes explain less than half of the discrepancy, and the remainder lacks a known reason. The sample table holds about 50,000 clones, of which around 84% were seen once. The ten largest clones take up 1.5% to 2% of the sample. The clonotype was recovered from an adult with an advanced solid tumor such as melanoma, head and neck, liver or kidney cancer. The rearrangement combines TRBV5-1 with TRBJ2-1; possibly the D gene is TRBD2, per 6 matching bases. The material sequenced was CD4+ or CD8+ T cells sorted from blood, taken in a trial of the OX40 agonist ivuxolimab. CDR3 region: CASSLGTIQNNEQFF. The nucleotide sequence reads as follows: TGCGCCAGCAGCTTGGGGACTATACAGAACAATGAGCAGTTCTTC.